This T cell receptor beta chain is drawn from a study of T cells expressing NK-cell markers. Study details: Eight donors were sequenced, seven testing HCMV-seropositive and one testing seronegative.

TCRdb reworked the 5' RACE reads into one entry per CDR3 protein, no DNA. Reported are just under 150,000 distinct CDR3 sequences; the ten largest clones contain 10% to 15%. Whole-study findings and limits: The study left the HCMV specificity of expanded NKG2C+ T cell clones unresolved. The same clonotypes also predominated in the CD3+CD56-NKG2C+ fraction of a few donors. Of the CD8+ T cells in about 6 donors, about 1.0-7.0% belonged to dominant NKG2C+ clonotypes.

The CDR3 runs 13 residues. From germline, CDR1 is KGHSH and CDR2 LQKENI. On this clonotype: Its cognate antigen is unknown.

J is TRBJ2-1 and V is TRBV18; the TCRdb D gene call, TRBD1, has no DNA to confirm it. The sample was blood T cells: a sorted CD56 or NKG2C T cell subset, CD4+ or CD8+ T cells, or bulk PBMC T cells (not recorded which). The sequence was obtained from a man between 18 and 35 years old in good health. CDR3 loop: CASSPLPSNEQFF.